This TCR beta chain is drawn from a study of OX40 agonist ivuxolimab in advanced cancers. Study at large: Eligibility rules accepted prior anti-PD-1, anti-PD-L1 or anti-CTLA-4 therapy, and around 38% had some.

Only in-frame clones appear in the TCRdb table, and some are missing; sequencing was by immunoSEQ multiplex PCR. This sample has tens of thousands of clones; around 89% occur once, and the top ten carry under 0.6%. CDR3 length equals 14 residues. Per germline, CDR1 LNHDA and CDR2 SQIVND (reference sequence). V lost 8 bases, J lost 0 bases, and 11 bases lay in between. The sample was CD4+ or CD8+ T cells sorted from blood, taken in a trial of the OX40 agonist ivuxolimab. The chain is built from TRBV19 and TRBJ1-5; D unclear. This receptor was taken from an adult with an advanced solid tumor such as melanoma, head and neck, liver or kidney cancer. CDR3 DNA: TGTGCCAGTTGTCCTGGGTATAGCAATCAGCCCCAGCATTTT. Its protein is CASCPGYSNQPQHF. The full variable domain, in which reference TRBV19 and TRBJ1-5 provide the parts outside the CDR3, is DGGITQSPKYLFRKEGQNVTLSCEQNLNHDAMYWYRQDPGQGLRLIYYSQIVNDFQKGDIAEGYSVSREKKESFPLTVTSAQKNPTAFYLCASCPGYSNQPQHFGDGTRLSIL.